This T cell receptor (beta chain) was captured by sequencing in a study of blood T cell repertoires in COVID-19. Study background: The origin of the acute and convalescent COVID-19 samples was the United States, Italy and Spain.

Trimming shortened V by 8 bases and J by 9 bases, and 19 bases separated the two germline ends. Per germline, CDR1 SNHLY and CDR2 FYNNEI. CDR3 length: 13 residues. The repertoire was sequenced with immunoSEQ multiplex PCR; TCRdb's copy has only in-frame clones and lacks some. Among 150,000 or so clones listed, 88% were seen once. This clone was seen more than once but under ten times. V gene TRBV2 combines with J gene TRBJ2-5, with a possible D match to TRBD1 (5 bases). The origin of this receptor is a human donor in a cohort sampled during active COVID-19. The sequencing sample was made of peripheral blood. This CDR3 is CASEEIRDTAQYF. CDR3 nucleotide sequence: TGTGCCAGCGAAGAGATCAGGGATACGGCCCAGTACTTC. The full variable domain, its missing parts supplied by reference TRBV2 and TRBJ2-5, is EPEVTQTPSHQVTQMGQEVILRCVPISNHLYFYWYRQILGQKVEFLVSFYNNEISEKSEIFDDQFSVERPDGSNFTLKIRSTKLEDSAMYFCASEEIRDTAQYFGPGTRLLVL.